The 9 T cell receptor beta chains below come from one sample, sequenced in a study of cytomegalovirus exposure and HLA in healthy donors. A multiplex PCR was run with 60 Vbeta primers and 13 Jbeta primers. Using immunoSEQ multiplex PCR, the repertoire was profiled, and TCRdb retains in-frame clones only, with some absent. Among about 140,000 clones, over 60% were seen once, and the ten largest hold less than 2%. The sample comprised PBMCs. The receptor source for this set is a man aged 40-49 years in good health and CMV-seronegative.

This clone was picked up a small number of times. V and J are TRBV12-5 and TRBJ1-6; TRBD1 might be the D (5 bases). Trimming stripped 0 bases from V and 0 bases from J, with 15 bases between. The CDR3 runs 19 residues. Germline CDR1 LGHNT, CDR2 FRNRAP. The CDR3 region is CASGLVLIPGPSYNSPLHF. CDR3 bases: TGTGCTAGTGGTTTGGTACTCATACCAGGGCCCTCCTATAATTCACCCCTCCACTTT.

The chain has TRBV27 and TRBJ2-5; the D gene is possibly TRBD2 (6 bases). The J call may be incorrect, as the DNA end agrees better with TRBJ2-7. Germline CDR1 and CDR2: MNHEY and SMNVEV (reference sequence). There are 14 residues in the CDR3. CDR3 in amino acids: CASSLSTAGTEQYF. CDR3 DNA: TGTGCCAGCAGTTTATCGACAGCGGGTACCGAGCAGTACTTC.

This clone was counted between two and nine times. The chain employs TRBV4-1 and TRBJ2-5; no reliable D call. CDR3 length: 14 amino acids. Germline V gives CDR1 MGHRA, CDR2 YSYEKL. V shed 2 bases and J shed 2 bases, with 9 bases lying between them. The CDR3 DNA reads TGCGCCAGCAGCCAACTCTGGGCACAAGAGACCCAGTACTTC. As protein: CASSQLWAQETQYF.

This clone has more than one count but fewer than ten. The gene calls are TRBV5-8 and TRBJ2-2; TRBD2 might be the D (7 bases). Looked up from germline, CDR1 is SGHTS and CDR2 is YDEGEE. V lost 0 bases and J lost 6, with 12 bases in between. CDR3 length equals 15 residues. The CDR3 nucleotides are TGTGCCAGCAGCTTGGAAGGGGGAGGGGCCGGGGAGCTGTTTTTT. This encodes CASSLEGGGAGELFF.

The V call is TRBV6-1, the J call TRBJ1-2, with D hard to call. Germline V gene lookup returns CDR1 MNHNS and CDR2 SASEGT. This CDR3 spans 13 amino acids. V was shortened by 1 base and J by 6 bases, with 9 bases between the two germline ends. DNA for the CDR3: TGTGCCAGCAGTGAAGTACTTCGGGATGGCTACACCTTC. It codes for CASSEVLRDGYTF.

The chain uses TRBV7-9 and TRBJ2-5, with TRBD2 as a possible D gene (6 bases). Germline V gene sequence: CDR1 SEHNR, CDR2 FQNEAQ (reference sequence). The ends were cut back, 5 bases at V and 5 bases at J, with 12 bases in the middle. This CDR3 contains 13 residues. The CDR3 nucleotides read TGTGCCAGCAGCCCCGGGACTGTGGAGACCCAGTACTTC. Translating gives CASSPGTVETQYF.

The chain combines TRBV4-2 with TRBJ2-7, with 7 bases identical to TRBD1. V lost 0 bases and J lost 3; bases outside the gene matches: 8. Germline CDR1 is LGHNA and CDR2 is YNFKEQ. The CDR3 consists of 16 residues. The CDR3 DNA reads TGTGCCAGCAGCCAAGATCAAGGGACAGATTACTACGAGCAGTACTTC. It yields the protein CASSQDQGTDYYEQYF.

J is TRBJ2-7 and V is TRBV2; 14 bases map to TRBD2. The CDR3 has 13 residues. Germline lookup yields CDR1 SNHLY and CDR2 FYNNEI. V lost 6 bases, J lost 6 bases, and 1 base stayed unmatched. The CDR3 is CASRTSGRVEQYF. In DNA, the CDR3 is TGTGCCAGCAGGACTAGCGGGAGGGTCGAGCAGTACTTC.

This clone has only one observation. This chain joins TRBV28 and TRBJ2-3; 14 positions agree with TRBD2. This CDR3 is 15 amino acids long. Germline V gives CDR1 MDHEN, CDR2 SYDVKM. V was pared by 7 bases and J by 5 bases, with 5 bases of the junction left unmatched. CDR3 DNA sequence: TGTGCCAGCACTAGACTAGCGGGAGGGGTAGATACGCAGTATTTT. It is translated as CASTRLAGGVDTQYF.